This TCR beta chain was captured by sequencing in a study of cytomegalovirus exposure and HLA in healthy donors. Primers included in the PCR were 60 Vbeta and 13 Jbeta primers. The repertoire was sequenced with immunoSEQ multiplex PCR; TCRdb's copy has only in-frame clones and lacks some. The repertoire includes roughly 100,000 clones, roughly 70% of them detected once, and 1% to 1.5% sits in the top ten. The receptor was derived from a man aged 35 to 55 in good health and CMV-seronegative. Sequencing was performed on PBMCs.

This CDR3 reads CASARGGQETQYF. CDR3 nucleotides: TGTGCCAGCGCTCGGGGTGGCCAAGAGACCCAGTACTTC. V and J are TRBV6-1 and TRBJ2-5, with a possible D match to TRBD2 (5 bases). Germline V gives CDR1 MNHNS, CDR2 SASEGT. The CDR3 is 13 residues long. The V gene lost 8 bases and the J gene lost 1 base, with 11 bases spanning the gap.